This T cell receptor (beta chain) was identified during a study of control samples from healthy donors and cancer patients. Germline CDR1 reads GTSNPN; CDR2 reads SVGIG (reference sequence). This CDR3 spans 15 amino acids. J was trimmed by 7 bases and V by 8 bases; bases with no gene match: 14. Libraries were prepared by immunoSEQ multiplex PCR; TCRdb keeps only in-frame clonotypes and omits some of them. This table holds about 100,000 clones, approximately 90% found once. The table lists this clone with a count of one. The chain employs TRBV30 and TRBJ1-6; TRBD1 matches 7 bases. The sequencing sample was made of blood. This TCR came from a young man in good health. CDR3 DNA sequence: TGTGCCGCGAGCCGACAGGGAAAAGCGAATTCACCCCTCCACTTT. Residues: CAASRQGKANSPLHF.